These T cell receptor beta chains were read from a single sample in a study of blood T cell repertoires in COVID-19. Some clones are missing from TCRdb's copy, which holds only in-frame ones; the method was immunoSEQ multiplex PCR. The top ten clones hold roughly 32% of a sample with under 95,000 clones, approximately 88% of them seen once. Sample: peripheral blood. These receptors were obtained from a woman over 75 with active or convalescent COVID-19. Both conserved end residues are part of each CDR3. The D gene is left open where the match is weak. Expanded clones get a size class; other rows say once, few or many, or leave the size out.

V,J,D,size,CDR3,DNA
TRBV7-9,TRBJ1-2,TRBD1,-,CASSDTGQVALDTF,TGTGCCAGCAGCGATACGGGACAGGTCGCATTAGACACCTTC
TRBV10-3,TRBJ2-2,-,-,CATLAGANTGELFF,TGTGCCACCCTGGCCGGGGCGAACACCGGGGAGCTGTTTTTT
TRBV4-2,TRBJ2-1,TRBD1,-,CASRGTGVGSYNEQFF,TGTGCCAGCAGAGGTACAGGGGTAGGTTCCTACAATGAGCAGTTCTTC
TRBV3-1/TRBV3-2,TRBJ2-7,TRBD2,-,CASSPLRTSSYEQYF,TGTGCCAGCAGCCCTTTACGGACTAGCAGCTACGAGCAGTACTTC
TRBV11-2,TRBJ2-7,-,-,CASSLGGGAYEQYF,TGTGCCAGCAGCTTAGGAGGGGGGGCCTACGAGCAGTACTTC
TRBV11-2,TRBJ1-1,-,few,CASSQVGVTEAFF,TGTGCCAGCAGCCAGGTGGGAGTCACTGAAGCTTTCTTT
TRBV5-1,TRBJ2-7,TRBD1,-,CASSPDRAGTYEQYF,TGCGCCAGCAGCCCGGACAGGGCAGGGACCTACGAGCAGTACTTC
TRBV7-7,TRBJ2-3,TRBD2,few,CASSLEGTSGGNKDTQYF,TGTGCCAGCAGCTTAGAGGGTACAAGCGGGGGGAACAAAGATACGCAGTATTTT
TRBV5-1,TRBJ2-7,-,few,CASSLVAGGSYEQYF,TGCGCCAGCAGCTTGGTAGCTGGGGGGTCGTACGAGCAGTACTTC
TRBV5-1,TRBJ2-2,-,-,CASSLGGTGELFF,TGCGCCAGCAGCCTTGGCGGGACCGGGGAGCTGTTTTTT
TRBV28,TRBJ1-6,-,-,CASSYPGGWSPLHF,TGTGCCAGCAGTTATCCGGGGGGCTGGTCACCCCTCCACTTT
TRBV2,TRBJ2-7,-,-,CASSEGPYRVYEQYF,TGTGCCAGCAGTGAAGGCCCTTACAGGGTTTACGAGCAGTACTTC
TRBV11-1,TRBJ1-6,-,-,CASSLIGSYNSPLHF,TGTGCCAGCAGCTTGATCGGCTCCTATAATTCACCCCTCCACTTT
TRBV30,TRBJ2-2,-,-,CAWSVRGATTGELFF,TGTGCCTGGAGTGTACGGGGGGCTACCACCGGGGAGCTGTTTTTT
TRBV19,TRBJ1-5,-,-,CASSSGRAPQPQHF,TGTGCCAGTAGTAGTGGTCGAGCACCTCAGCCCCAGCATTTT
TRBV5-1,TRBJ2-3,-,once,CASSSGIQGVQDTQYF,TGCGCCAGCAGCTCCGGAATTCAGGGTGTCCAAGATACGCAGTATTTT
TRBV16,TRBJ2-5,-,-,CASSLPGFQETQYF,TGTGCCAGCAGCCTACCGGGATTCCAAGAGACCCAGTACTTC
TRBV7-9,TRBJ1-1,-,-,CASSTGQNTEAFF,TGTGCCAGCAGCACGGGACAGAACACTGAAGCTTTCTTT
TRBV7-9,TRBJ2-7,-,-,CASSLRGTFRAEQYF,TGTGCCAGCAGCTTAAGGGGGACCTTCCGCGCCGAGCAGTACTTC
TRBV29-1,TRBJ2-7,TRBD2,-,CSVGHTGGYEQYF,TGCAGCGTCGGTCATACGGGGGGCTACGAGCAGTACTTC
TRBV4-1,TRBJ2-7,TRBD1,-,CASSLEPGQGDYEQYF,TGCGCCAGCAGCCTAGAACCGGGACAGGGGGATTACGAGCAGTACTTC
TRBV5-1,TRBJ1-2,TRBD1,-,CASSLYISGQGSYGYTF,TGCGCCAGCAGCTTGTATATTTCGGGACAGGGGAGCTATGGCTACACCTTC
TRBV5-1,TRBJ1-2,-,-,CASSPTANYGYTF,TGCGCCAGCAGCCCGACAGCTAACTATGGCTACACCTTC
TRBV9,TRBJ2-2,-,-,CASSVRDWTNTGELFF,TGTGCCAGCAGCGTCCGGGACTGGACGAACACCGGGGAGCTGTTTTTT
TRBV2,TRBJ2-2,TRBD2,-,CASSESWTSIRELFF,TGTGCCAGCAGTGAATCGTGGACTAGCATCCGGGAGCTGTTTTTT
TRBV4-3,TRBJ1-1,TRBD1,few,CASSQATGDYEAFF,TGCGCCAGCAGCCAGGCTACAGGGGATTATGAAGCTTTCTTT
TRBV12-3/TRBV12-4,TRBJ1-6,TRBD1,-,CASSPDRGPPLHF,TGTGCCAGCAGTCCCGACAGGGGTCCCCCCCTCCACTTT
TRBV7-2,TRBJ2-2,-,-,CASSIRGLGTGELFF,TGTGCCAGCAGCATAAGGGGGTTGGGCACCGGGGAGCTGTTTTTT
TRBV10-3,TRBJ1-2,TRBD1,-,CANRGLYGYTF,TGTGCCAACAGGGGGCTCTATGGCTACACCTTC
TRBV24-1,TRBJ2-5,-,few,CATSQSGETQYF,TGTGCCACCAGTCAATCGGGGGAGACCCAGTACTTC
TRBV9,TRBJ2-3,TRBD2,once,CASSPNLGLAITDTQYF,TGTGCCAGCAGCCCCAACCTGGGACTAGCGATAACAGATACGCAGTATTTT
TRBV2,TRBJ2-1,TRBD2,-,CASSETGLENNEQFF,TGTGCCAGCAGTGAGACCGGACTAGAAAACAATGAGCAGTTCTTC
TRBV6-5,TRBJ1-3,-,-,CASWRGNTIYF,TGTGCCAGCTGGAGAGGAAACACCATATATTTT
TRBV5-1,TRBJ2-3,TRBD2,-,CASSSELAGSDTQYF,TGCGCCAGCAGCTCGGAACTAGCGGGGTCAGATACGCAGTATTTT
TRBV7-2,TRBJ1-5,-,-,CASSLKWGPQPQHF,TGTGCCAGCAGCTTAAAGTGGGGGCCTCAGCCCCAGCATTTT
TRBV19,TRBJ1-3,TRBD1,-,CASSPGTGIGNTIYF,TGTGCCAGTAGTCCCGGGACAGGGATTGGAAACACCATATATTTT
TRBV19,TRBJ1-1,-,-,CASSIRDKIAAEAFF,TGTGCCAGTAGTATCCGGGACAAGATCGCCGCTGAAGCTTTCTTT
TRBV30,TRBJ1-4,TRBD1,-,CAWSKGTGGEKLFF,TGTGCCTGGAGCAAGGGGACAGGGGGTGAAAAACTGTTTTTT
TRBV27,TRBJ2-2,TRBD2,-,CASSPSAGEVNGELFF,TGTGCCAGCAGTCCCTCAGCGGGAGAAGTGAACGGGGAGCTGTTTTTT
TRBV5-1,TRBJ2-5,-,-,CASSPGDQETQYF,TGCGCCAGCAGCCCCGGGGACCAAGAGACCCAGTACTTC
TRBV11-2,TRBJ2-1,-,once,CASSLLNSPRGLGNEQFF,TGTGCCAGCAGCTTACTCAACTCCCCTCGGGGGTTGGGCAATGAGCAGTTCTTC
TRBV28,TRBJ2-1,-,-,CASGLQGQFF,TGTGCCAGCGGCCTCCAGGGGCAGTTCTTC
TRBV5-1,TRBJ2-7,TRBD1,few,CASSLGQGQGEQYF,TGCGCCAGCAGCTTAGGACAGGGGCAAGGCGAGCAGTACTTC
TRBV30,TRBJ1-6,TRBD1,-,CAWSDRGSGSPLHF,TGTGCCTGGAGCGACAGGGGATCGGGGTCACCCCTCCACTTT
TRBV28,TRBJ2-1,TRBD2,-,CASSLVGGAGEQFF,TGTGCCAGCAGCCTTGTCGGGGGGGCCGGTGAGCAGTTCTTC
TRBV28,TRBJ1-2,-,-,CASSFTGYGYTF,TGTGCCAGCAGTTTTACGGGGTATGGCTACACCTTC
TRBV7-2,TRBJ1-2,-,-,CASSLVGGQANYGYTF,TGTGCCAGCAGCTTAGTCGGAGGGCAAGCTAACTATGGCTACACCTTC
TRBV7-6,TRBJ2-2,TRBD2,-,CASSLGTSVTGELFF,TGTGCCAGCAGCTTAGGGACTAGCGTGACCGGGGAGCTGTTTTTT
TRBV28,TRBJ1-1,-,-,CASSPVDGGRYTEAFF,TGTGCCAGCAGCCCGGTGGACGGGGGGCGATACACTGAAGCTTTCTTT
TRBV18,TRBJ2-7,-,-,CASSRAGGLKSYEQYF,TGTGCCAGCTCAAGGGCGGGCGGCCTTAAGAGTTACGAGCAGTACTTC
TRBV7-8,TRBJ1-6,TRBD1,once,CASSLVLTGIGSPLHF,TGTGCCAGCAGCTTAGTCTTGACAGGGATTGGATCACCCCTCCACTTT
TRBV6-6,TRBJ2-5,-,-,CASSRLAGAVVGETQYF,TGTGCCAGCAGCCGATTGGCGGGGGCGGTTGTAGGAGAGACCCAGTACTTC
TRBV30,TRBJ1-2,TRBD1,-,CAWSSGQGHGYTF,TGTGCCTGGAGTTCCGGACAGGGACATGGCTACACCTTC
TRBV6-5,TRBJ2-5,TRBD2,-,CASSSGLAVGTQYF,TGTGCCAGCAGTTCAGGGCTAGCGGTCGGGACCCAGTACTTC
TRBV27,TRBJ2-1,TRBD2,-,CASSPLSGSNYNEQFF,TGTGCCAGCAGTCCATTGAGCGGGAGTAACTACAATGAGCAGTTCTTC
TRBV28,TRBJ1-2,-,-,CASSLTGQGYTF,TGTGCCAGCAGTTTAACAGGGCAAGGCTACACCTTC
TRBV11-2,TRBJ1-1,-,few,CASSLATRGAKAFF,TGTGCCAGCAGCTTAGCGACGCGGGGGGCGAAAGCTTTCTTT
TRBV4-1,TRBJ2-5,-,once,CASSPGDIQETQYF,TGCGCCAGCAGCCCCGGGGACATACAAGAGACCCAGTACTTC